These 19 T cell receptor beta chains originate from one sample sequenced in a study of T cells expressing NK-cell markers. TCRdb reprocessed the 5' RACE reads and stores each CDR3 protein as one record, lacking DNA. The listing records some 450,000 distinct CDR3 sequences. Sequencing was performed on blood T cells: a sorted CD56 or NKG2C T cell subset, CD4+ or CD8+ T cells, or bulk PBMC T cells (not recorded which). These receptors all come from a woman aged 18 to 75 in good health.

The chain recombines TRBV12-3 or TRBV12-4 with TRBJ2-5; TCRdb indicates TRBD2, and absent DNA this call remains unverified. This CDR3 region has 13 residues. The chain's CDR3 is CASTNLPLETQYF.

This chain connects TRBV29-1 to TRBJ2-1; TCRdb reports TRBD2, a call that lacks DNA to check it against. CDR1 is SQVTM and CDR2 is ANQGSEA in the germline V gene. This CDR3 spans 13 amino acids. CDR3: CSVDGRGGHEQFF.

V is TRBV3-1 and J is TRBJ2-3; TCRdb's assignment of TRBD1 cannot be checked, as there is no DNA. This CDR3 is built from 12 residues. Germline lookup yields CDR1 LGHDT and CDR2 YNNKEL (reference sequence). CDR3 residues: CASSQPPDTQYF.

This chain joins TRBV4-3 and TRBJ2-1. Germline loops: CDR1 LGHNA, CDR2 YSLEER. CDR3 length equals 17 residues. The CDR3 sequence: CASSQDQGTSSYNEQFF.

The rearrangement uses TRBV12-3 or TRBV12-4 and TRBJ1-4. CDR3 length equals 18 residues. The CDR3 spells CASSFSPQRAATNEKLFF.

J is TRBJ1-5 and V is TRBV20-1. Germline loops: CDR1 DFQATT, CDR2 SNEGSKA (reference sequence). The CDR3 has 13 residues. The CDR3 region is CSARDLLDQPQHF.

This chain joins TRBV19 and TRBJ2-7; there is no DNA to check the TCRdb D call of TRBD1. The CDR3 totals 16 residues. Per germline, CDR1 LNHDA and CDR2 SQIVND (reference sequence). Here the CDR3 reads CASSTSQTGTSYEQYF.

J is TRBJ1-1 and V is TRBV18; there is no DNA to check the TCRdb D call of TRBD1. Germline values: CDR1 KGHSH, CDR2 LQKENI. CDR3 length equals 16 residues. The CDR3 protein is CASSPGDPSRSTEAFF.

The CDR3 reads CASTLTGANEKLFF. This chain joins TRBV4-1 and TRBJ1-4; with no DNA, the TCRdb D assignment of TRBD1 cannot be verified. This CDR3 has 14 residues. Looked up from germline, CDR1 is MGHRA and CDR2 is YSYEKL.

The chain carries TRBV20-1 and TRBJ2-3; TCRdb reports TRBD2, a call that lacks DNA to check it against. The V gene's germline CDR1 is DFQATT and CDR2 SNEGSKA (reference sequence). The CDR3 contains 13 residues. CDR3 sequence: CSALERGTDTQYF.

The V gene is TRBV12-3 or TRBV12-4, the J gene TRBJ2-1; the TRBD2 assignment by TCRdb is unverifiable without DNA. This CDR3 comprises 13 residues. The CDR3 is CASRGSGGDEQFF.

The chain has TRBV20-1 and TRBJ2-2. The CDR3 is 13 residues long. CDR1 and CDR2 from the germline V gene are DFQATT and SNEGSKA (reference sequence). The CDR3 loop is CSARVVSTGELFF.

The chain employs TRBV18 and TRBJ2-1; the D call of TRBD2 rests on TCRdb alone, since no DNA is present to check it. Looked up from germline, CDR1 is KGHSH and CDR2 is LQKENI. CDR3 length equals 16 residues. CDR3 amino acids: CASSPTLVALYNEQFF.

The gene calls are TRBV5-4 and TRBJ2-7; the TCRdb call, TRBD1, lacks DNA for checking. The germline V gene encodes CDR1 SGHNT and CDR2 YYREEE (reference sequence). The CDR3 is 14 residues long. The CDR3 sequence is CASRADSASEEQYF.

The CDR3 spells CASSLVSQTQYF. This chain connects TRBV11-1 to TRBJ2-5. Germline-derived CDR1 and CDR2 are SGHAT and FQDESV (reference sequence). The CDR3 contains 12 residues.

This chain links TRBV29-1 with TRBJ2-6; with no DNA, the TCRdb D assignment of TRBD2 cannot be verified. This CDR3 contains 16 residues. CDR1 and CDR2 from the germline V gene are SQVTM and ANQGSEA. This CDR3 is CSATGTGFSGANVLTF.

The rearrangement links TRBV20-1 to TRBJ2-3; TCRdb reports TRBD2, a call that lacks DNA to check it against. From germline, CDR1 is DFQATT and CDR2 SNEGSKA (reference sequence). This CDR3 comprises 18 residues. The CDR3 sequence: CSASSDNGWEIRTDTQYF.

This chain links TRBV6-5 with TRBJ1-4; TCRdb's D call, TRBD1, is unchecked because there is no DNA. The CDR3 is 16 residues long. Germline V gene sequence: CDR1 MNHEY, CDR2 SVGAGI. This chain's CDR3 is CASSYSTGQEYEKLFF.

The chain carries TRBV20-1 and TRBJ2-3. The CDR3 has 11 amino acids. CDR1 DFQATT and CDR2 SNEGSKA come from the germline V gene (reference sequence). This CDR3 reads CSAYILYTQYF.